A single sample gave rise to the 21 T cell receptor beta chains below, sequenced in a study of blood T cell repertoires in COVID-19. TCRdb keeps only in-frame clones here, not all; method: immunoSEQ multiplex PCR. The sample has 90,000 or so clones; 86% are singletons. The sample consisted of peripheral blood. All receptors come from a middle-aged man with active COVID-19.

DNA for the CDR3: TGTGCCACCAGCCCGGGAACTAGCGGGGCCGAAGAGACCCAGTACTTC. Amino acids: CATSPGTSGAEETQYF. The chain links TRBV24-1 to TRBJ2-5; TRBD2 matches at 10 bases. The CDR3 totals 16 residues. V was clipped by 7 bases and J by 3 bases; unmatched bases: 10. Germline CDR1 is KGHDR and CDR2 is SFDVKD.

V is TRBV6-5 and J is TRBJ1-5, with TRBD1 identical over 10 bases. Trimming cost V 6 bases and J 3 bases; bases outside gene matches: 2. The CDR3 covers 14 residues. CDR1 is MNHEY, CDR2 SVGAGI, per germline. This CDR3 reads CASRGTGANQPQHF. Here the CDR3 DNA reads TGTGCCAGCAGGGGGACAGGGGCCAATCAGCCCCAGCATTTT.

The V gene is TRBV12-3 or TRBV12-4, the J gene TRBJ1-2; D is ambiguous. V was shortened by 3 bases and J by 8 bases, with 13 bases between the two germline ends. CDR3 length: 13 residues. The DNA of the CDR3 is TGTGCCAGCAGTTTTATCGGGAGTGGGGGCTACACCTTC. Translating it yields CASSFIGSGGYTF.

The chain couples TRBV5-1 to TRBJ1-1, with no clear D. The CDR3 totals 16 residues. Between the trimmed V and J ends, which lost 2 bases and 0 bases, there was a span of 14 bases. CDR1 and CDR2 (germline): SGHRS, YFSETQ. The CDR3, as DNA: TGCGCCAGCAGCTTCCGACAAGGAGGCATGAACACTGAAGCTTTCTTT. Its translation is CASSFRQGGMNTEAFF.

The V call is TRBV7-2, the J call TRBJ2-1; 9 bases fit TRBD1. This CDR3 is 16 amino acids long. Germline assignment: CDR1 SGHTA and CDR2 FQGNSA. Unmatched junction bases numbered 11, after V lost 5 bases and J lost 6 bases. In DNA, the CDR3 is TGTGCCAGCAGCAGAAAGACAGGGGGGATTGTCAATGAGCAGTTCTTC. As protein: CASSRKTGGIVNEQFF.

The CDR3 loop reads CASSPGLRSYEQYF. The CDR3 DNA reads as TGTGCCAGCTCCCCCGGACTTCGCTCCTACGAGCAGTACTTC. The rearrangement uses TRBV18 and TRBJ2-7, with D perhaps matching TRBD2 (5 bases). The CDR3 spans 14 residues. Germline V lookup: CDR1 KGHSH, CDR2 LQKENI. Trimming took off 6 bases at V and 0 bases at J, with 12 bases between the two ends.

The CDR3 reads CASSAGDREHGYTF. In nucleotides, the CDR3 is TGTGCCAGCAGCGCCGGGGACAGGGAGCATGGCTACACCTTC. This chain joins TRBV9 and TRBJ1-2; 9 nucleotides align to TRBD1. Germline lookup yields CDR1 SGDLS and CDR2 YYNGEE. The CDR3 is 14 amino acids. The trim removed 3 bases at V and 6 bases at J, leaving 6 bases unmatched.

This clone was counted a single time. This chain connects TRBV5-8 to TRBJ2-1; 14 nucleotides line up with TRBD2. Germline CDR1 reads SGHTS; CDR2 reads YDEGEE. This CDR3 has 15 residues. V dropped 5 bases and J dropped 8; count of bases not matched to a gene: 6. CDR3 nucleotide sequence: TGTGCCAGCAGGACTAGCGGGGGGGCCCTGGATGAGCAGTTCTTC. Translated: CASRTSGGALDEQFF. The whole variable domain, filled in from reference TRBV5-8 and TRBJ2-1, reads EAGVTQSPTHLIKTRGQQATLRCSPISGHTSVYWYQQALGLGLQFLLWYDEGEERNRGNFPPRFSGRQFPNYSSELNVNALELEDSALYLCASRTSGGALDEQFFGPGTRLTVL.

This clone has a handful of counts. This rearrangement joins TRBV30 to TRBJ2-5, with TRBD2 matching 13 bases. J gave up 3 bases and V 3 bases, and 4 bases lay outside the gene matches. Looked up from germline, CDR1 is GTSNPN and CDR2 is SVGIG (reference sequence). The CDR3 consists of 15 residues. The DNA for the CDR3 is TGTGCCTGGAGCCCCGGGACTAGCGGGAAAGAGACCCAGTACTTC. Protein product: CAWSPGTSGKETQYF.

The table lists this clone with a count of one. The chain combines TRBV9 with TRBJ1-6, with a possible D match to TRBD1 (5 bases). V was pared by 3 bases and J by 2 bases, with 12 bases between. The germline gives CDR1 SGDLS, CDR2 YYNGEE. The length of the CDR3 is 16 residues. The CDR3, as DNA: TGTGCCAGCAGCGCGGCGGGGGATCCCTATAATTCACCCCTCCACTTT. Translating it yields CASSAAGDPYNSPLHF. The variable domain in full, with the rest retrieved from reference TRBV9 and TRBJ1-6, is DSGVTQTPKHLITATGQRVTLRCSPRSGDLSVYWYQQSLDQGLQFLIQYYNGEERAKGNILERFSAQQFPDLHSELNLSSLELGDSALYFCASSAAGDPYNSPLHFGNGTRLTVT.

The chain carries TRBV6-6 and TRBJ1-6; 7 positions match TRBD1. V shed 7 bases, J shed 5 bases, and the junction held 11 bases outside the gene matches. The germline gives CDR1 MNHNY, CDR2 SVGAGI (reference sequence). The length of the CDR3 is 16 residues. CDR3 sequence: CASTNGKGADNSPLHF. CDR3 sequence (DNA): TGTGCCAGCACTAACGGGAAGGGGGCTGATAATTCACCCCTCCACTTT.

DNA for the CDR3: TGTGCCAGCAGCCCCACGAGCGGGGGACACACAGATACGCAGTATTTT. The encoded protein is CASSPTSGGHTDTQYF. The gene calls are TRBV4-2 and TRBJ2-3, with TRBD2 identical over 8 bases. The CDR3 consists of 16 residues. The V and J ends lost 4 bases and 2 bases, in that order; junction bases with no gene match: 8. Germline V lookup: CDR1 LGHNA, CDR2 YNFKEQ.

The chain carries TRBV7-8 and TRBJ2-2, with a tentative D call TRBD1 (6 bases). CDR1 is SGHVS and CDR2 is FQNEAQ in the germline V gene. CDR3 size: 16 residues. V dropped 5 bases and J dropped 1 base, with 14 bases sitting between them. The CDR3 DNA is TGTGCCAGCAGCCTCCGGGACAATTTGAACACCGGGGAGCTGTTTTTT. It yields the protein CASSLRDNLNTGELFF.

The chain employs TRBV10-1 and TRBJ2-3, with 12 bases identical to TRBD2. The CDR3 runs to 19 residues. Germline trimming cut 6 bases from V and 1 base from J; bases unmatched to any gene: 14. CDR1 is WNHNN, CDR2 SYGVQD, per germline (reference sequence). The CDR3 loop is CASRDVPSGGALGTDTQYF. CDR3 DNA: TGCGCCAGCAGGGACGTACCTAGCGGGGGGGCTTTAGGCACAGATACGCAGTATTTT.

The V gene is TRBV25-1, the J gene TRBJ2-3; D perhaps matches TRBD1 (5 bases). Trimming took 6 bases from V and 2 from J, leaving 15 bases between them. CDR3 size: 15 residues. Germline V CDR1 and CDR2: MGHDK, SYGVNS. The CDR3 sequence: CASSGRQGHTDTQYF. DNA for the CDR3: TGTGCCAGCAGCGGCCGGCAGGGCCACACAGATACGCAGTATTTT.

The V gene is TRBV2, the J gene TRBJ2-3; D is perhaps TRBD1 (5 bases). The germline V gene has CDR1 SNHLY and CDR2 FYNNEI. V was pared by 10 bases and J by 6 bases, with 20 bases between. The CDR3 contains 14 residues. This chain's CDR3 is CATREASESDTQYF. The CDR3 DNA is TGTGCCACCAGGGAAGCTAGTGAGTCGGATACGCAGTATTTT.

J is TRBJ1-1 and V is TRBV29-1; 7 bases match TRBD1. V dropped 5 bases and J dropped 1; count of bases not matched to a gene: 7. CDR1 and CDR2 (germline): SQVTM, ANQGSEA. The CDR3 runs 14 residues. CDR3 DNA sequence: TGCAGCGTTACCGGGACAGCCGAGAACACTGAAGCTTTCTTT. Translating it yields CSVTGTAENTEAFF. Combining the CDR3 with reference TRBV29-1 and TRBJ1-1 gives the whole variable domain SAVISQKPSRDICQRGTSLTIQCQVDSQVTMMFWYRQQPGQSLTLIATANQGSEATYESGFVIDKFPISRPNLTFSTLTVSNMSPEDSSIYLCSVTGTAENTEAFFGQGTRLTVV.

This chain links TRBV7-2 with TRBJ1-1, with D maybe TRBD1 (5 bases). From germline, CDR1 is SGHTA and CDR2 FQGNSA. The CDR3 has 14 residues. V was clipped by 6 bases and J by 2 bases, with 13 bases between them. The CDR3 nucleotides read TGTGCCAGCAGGCCCGGTGGGGCAAACACTGAAGCTTTCTTT. The encoded protein is CASRPGGANTEAFF.

This rearrangement joins TRBV12-3 or TRBV12-4 to TRBJ1-4, with D unclear. The V end was cut by 4 bases, the J end by 5 bases, with 2 bases between. The CDR3 spans 11 residues. The CDR3 bases are TGTGCCAGCAGTTCAAATGAAAAACTGTTTTTT. Translated: CASSSNEKLFF.

CDR3 residues: CASSLGTGVYEQYF. The CDR3 nucleotides read TGTGCCAGCAGCTTAGGGACAGGGGTCTACGAGCAGTACTTC. The chain recombines TRBV7-2 with TRBJ2-7; TRBD1 matches at 9 bases. CDR3 size: 14 residues. Looked up from germline, CDR1 is SGHTA and CDR2 is FQGNSA. Trimming cost V 1 base and J 3 bases; bases outside gene matches: 1. Together with reference TRBV7-2 and TRBJ2-7, the CDR3 gives the full variable domain: GAGVSQSPSNKVTEKGKDVELRCDPISGHTALYWYRQSLGQGLEFLIYFQGNSAPDKSGLPSDRFSAERTGGSVSTLTIQRTQQEDSAVYLCASSLGTGVYEQYFGPGTRLTVT.

A remark on this clone: The same CDR3 arises from other DNA sequences in this sample as well. The J gene is TRBJ2-3, the V gene TRBV5-1; no reliable D call. CDR3 length: 12 amino acids. With 0 bases removed from V and 5 bases from J, the gap between germline ends came to 4 bases. Germline V lookup: CDR1 SGHRS, CDR2 YFSETQ. In DNA, the CDR3 is TGCGCCAGCAGCTTGGCAGGAGATACGCAGTATTTT. Residues: CASSLAGDTQYF.